The 24 T cell receptor beta chains below all came from one sample that was sequenced in a study of blood T cell repertoires in COVID-19. Only in-frame clones appear in the TCRdb table, and some are missing; sequencing was by immunoSEQ multiplex PCR. The sample includes about 220,000 clones, approximately 78% of them seen just once. Specimen: peripheral blood. Receptors were obtained from a woman in her 70s with COVID-19, enrolled during active disease.

The chain employs TRBV7-9 and TRBJ1-2; D unclear. This CDR3 is 18 amino acids long. Trimming stripped 0 bases from V and 2 bases from J, with 19 bases between. Germline V gene lookup returns CDR1 SEHNR and CDR2 FQNEAQ (reference sequence). The chain's CDR3 is CASSLAGNPKGTNYGYTF. The CDR3 nucleotides are TGTGCCAGCAGCTTAGCGGGCAATCCAAAAGGAACGAACTATGGCTACACCTTC.

The gene calls are TRBV13 and TRBJ2-3, with 7 bases fitting TRBD1. Germline CDR1 is PRHDT and CDR2 is FYEKMQ (reference sequence). This CDR3 comprises 14 residues. After removal of 3 bases from V and 2 bases from J, the junction contained 2 bases not matched to a gene. This CDR3 is CASSFGQDTDTQYF. CDR3 bases: TGTGCCAGCAGCTTTGGACAGGACACAGATACGCAGTATTTT.

The chain combines TRBV19 with TRBJ2-3, with 7 bases lining up with TRBD1. This CDR3 has 15 amino acids. The V segment lost 5 bases and the J segment 2 bases; nucleotides outside the gene matches: 7. Germline CDR1 LNHDA, CDR2 SQIVND (reference sequence). The CDR3 DNA is TGTGCCAGTAGTGTAGGGGGCACCATCACAGATACGCAGTATTTT. Amino acids: CASSVGGTITDTQYF. Supplemented by reference TRBV19 and TRBJ2-3, the full variable domain reads DGGITQSPKYLFRKEGQNVTLSCEQNLNHDAMYWYRQDPGQGLRLIYYSQIVNDFQKGDIAEGYSVSREKKESFPLTVTSAQKNPTAFYLCASSVGGTITDTQYFGPGTRLTVL.

V is TRBV6-6 and J is TRBJ2-1; D is unresolved. The CDR3 spans 16 residues. Trimming cost V 2 bases and J 0 bases, with 11 bases left between them. CDR1 and CDR2 (germline): MNHNY, SVGAGI (reference sequence). The CDR3 here is CASSYPQERSYNEQFF. The CDR3 coding sequence is TGTGCCAGCAGTTACCCGCAGGAACGCTCCTACAATGAGCAGTTCTTC.

Points on this clone: The junction departs from the called germline gene at one end, perhaps through a read error. The chain uses TRBV7-2 and TRBJ1-1; 10 bases line up with TRBD1. The CDR3 runs 13 residues. Germline loops: CDR1 SGHTA, CDR2 FQGNSA. Here the CDR3 reads CASSLSLGDRGVF. Here the CDR3 DNA reads TGTGCCAGCAGCTTAAGCCTCGGGGACAGGGGAGTTTTT. Variable domain in full (rest from reference TRBV7-2 and TRBJ1-1): GAGVSQSPSNKVTEKGKDVELRCDPISGHTALYWYRQSLGQGLEFLIYFQGNSAPDKSGLPSDRFSAERTGGSVSTLTIQRTQQEDSAVYLCASSLSLGDRGVFGQGTRLTVV.

The rearrangement links TRBV2 to TRBJ2-1, with 8 bases lining up with TRBD2. This CDR3 comprises 14 residues. Per the germline V gene, CDR1 is SNHLY and CDR2 is FYNNEI. V was clipped by 6 bases and J by 9 bases; unmatched bases: 10. This CDR3 reads CASRAGTRVGEQFF. CDR3 coding DNA: TGTGCCAGCAGGGCCGGGACTAGGGTCGGTGAGCAGTTCTTC.

V and J are TRBV19 and TRBJ1-1, with D tentatively TRBD1 (5 bases). This CDR3 region has 16 residues. With 5 bases removed from V and 3 bases from J, the gap between germline ends came to 19 bases. Per germline, CDR1 LNHDA and CDR2 SQIVND (reference sequence). In nucleotides, the CDR3 is TGTGCCAGTAGTGAGAGAATACTTACAGGATACACTGAAGCTTTCTTT. This sequence encodes CASSERILTGYTEAFF. Full variable domain (missing parts from reference TRBV19 and TRBJ1-1): DGGITQSPKYLFRKEGQNVTLSCEQNLNHDAMYWYRQDPGQGLRLIYYSQIVNDFQKGDIAEGYSVSREKKESFPLTVTSAQKNPTAFYLCASSERILTGYTEAFFGQGTRLTVV.

This clone was found a few times. V gene TRBV28 combines with J gene TRBJ1-2; D is ambiguous. This CDR3 region has 14 residues. The V gene lost 8 bases and the J gene lost 0 bases, with 13 bases spanning the gap. Germline V lookup: CDR1 MDHEN, CDR2 SYDVKM. CDR3 sequence (DNA): TGTGCCAGCCGAGTACACAGAACTAACTATGGCTACACCTTC. Its protein product is CASRVHRTNYGYTF.

The chain has TRBV19 and TRBJ2-1; 9 bases are shared with TRBD1. The J segment lost 9 bases and the V segment lost 7 bases, leaving 4 bases of the junction unmatched. This CDR3 contains 12 residues. Germline V gene data show CDR1 as LNHDA and CDR2 as SQIVND (reference sequence). CDR3 sequence: CASNRQGGEQFF. The CDR3 DNA follows: TGTGCCAGTAACCGACAGGGGGGTGAGCAGTTCTTC.

The chain carries TRBV28 and TRBJ2-3; 7 bases are shared with TRBD2. There are 15 residues in the CDR3. V was clipped by 6 bases and J by 1 base; unmatched bases: 7. The germline V gene has CDR1 MDHEN and CDR2 SYDVKM. CDR3 nucleotides: TGTGCCAGCAGCCCCGGCGGGAGAGGCACAGATACGCAGTATTTT. This encodes CASSPGGRGTDTQYF.

In its sample, this clone was seen many times. This chain links TRBV5-1 with TRBJ2-3; 11 nucleotides agree with TRBD2. The CDR3 contains 17 residues. The germline gives CDR1 SGHRS, CDR2 YFSETQ. V lost 4 bases and J lost 2; bases outside the gene matches: 9. CDR3 sequence (DNA): TGCGCCAGCAGCCCCGGGACTAGCGGAGATTTCACAGATACGCAGTATTTT. As protein: CASSPGTSGDFTDTQYF. The variable domain in full, completed from reference TRBV5-1 and TRBJ2-3, reads KAGVTQTPRYLIKTRGQQVTLSCSPISGHRSVSWYQQTPGQGLQFLFEYFSETQRNKGNFPGRFSGRQFSNSRSEMNVSTLELGDSALYLCASSPGTSGDFTDTQYFGPGTRLTVL.

V is TRBV29-1 and J is TRBJ1-6; 7 bases match TRBD1. CDR3 length: 13 residues. Trimming removed 6 bases from V and 8 bases from J; junction bases left unmatched: 7. CDR1 and CDR2 (germline): SQVTM, ANQGSEA. CDR3 DNA sequence: TGCAGCGTGACCGACAGGGTAGATTCACCCCTCCACTTT. It yields the protein CSVTDRVDSPLHF. Combining the CDR3 with reference TRBV29-1 and TRBJ1-6 gives the whole variable domain SAVISQKPSRDICQRGTSLTIQCQVDSQVTMMFWYRQQPGQSLTLIATANQGSEATYESGFVIDKFPISRPNLTFSTLTVSNMSPEDSSIYLCSVTDRVDSPLHFGNGTRLTVT.

The sample holds a few counts of this clone. The genes are TRBV7-2 and TRBJ1-2, with 9 positions matching TRBD1. CDR3 length: 14 residues. CDR1 and CDR2 (germline): SGHTA, FQGNSA. Unmatched junction bases numbered 3, after V lost 2 bases and J lost 5 bases. The CDR3 is CASSLRGTGYGYTF. The CDR3 DNA sequence: TGTGCCAGCAGCTTAAGGGGGACAGGGTATGGCTACACCTTC.

The J gene is TRBJ1-1, the V gene TRBV19, with D maybe TRBD1 (6 bases). The CDR3 loop spans 16 amino acids. The ends were cut back, 5 bases at V and 5 bases at J, with 21 bases in the middle. Germline V lookup: CDR1 LNHDA, CDR2 SQIVND (reference sequence). CDR3 sequence: CASSRPEGGALTEAFF. CDR3 bases: TGTGCCAGTAGTCGTCCCGAGGGGGGGGCGTTGACTGAAGCTTTCTTT.

This chain uses TRBV7-8 with TRBJ1-1, with unresolved D. Trimming took 1 base from V and 0 from J, leaving 9 bases between them. The CDR3 runs 15 residues. CDR1 and CDR2 from the germline V gene are SGHVS and FQNEAQ. The CDR3 region is CASSLGSRVNTEAFF. CDR3 nucleotides: TGTGCCAGCAGCTTAGGATCCCGAGTGAACACTGAAGCTTTCTTT.

The chain carries TRBV29-1 and TRBJ1-1, with 7 bases aligning to TRBD1. V was clipped by 5 bases and J by 2 bases; unmatched bases: 8. Germline CDR1 SQVTM, CDR2 ANQGSEA. This CDR3 is built from 14 residues. CDR3 in DNA: TGCAGCGTTCACAAGGGGACAGTAAACACTGAAGCTTTCTTT. Its protein product is CSVHKGTVNTEAFF.

V is TRBV3-1 (or the pseudogene TRBV3-2) and J is TRBJ1-2; 10 bases map to TRBD1. V shed 6 bases and J 4 bases; nucleotides not matched to a gene: 11. CDR1 is LGHDT, CDR2 YNNKEL, per germline (reference sequence). This CDR3 contains 16 residues. CDR3 sequence (DNA): TGTGCCAGCAGTCCTATAGTGGGACAGGGGAGCTATGGCTACACCTTC. It encodes CASSPIVGQGSYGYTF.

The chain combines TRBV9 with TRBJ2-2; TRBD1 is a possible D gene (6 bases). This CDR3 is built from 18 residues. Looked up from germline, CDR1 is SGDLS and CDR2 is YYNGEE. V was pared by 10 bases and J by 4 bases, with 29 bases between. CDR3 protein: CAGWDGTHNSRSTGELFF. The CDR3 DNA sequence: TGTGCCGGCTGGGACGGGACACATAATAGTAGATCCACCGGGGAGCTGTTTTTT.

This chain connects TRBV11-2 to TRBJ1-1; no clear D. CDR1 and CDR2 from the germline V gene are SGHAT and FQNNGV. The ends were cut back, 3 bases at V and 4 bases at J, with 15 bases in the middle. This CDR3 spans 15 amino acids. The CDR3 protein is CASSFSELRGTEAFF. In DNA, the CDR3 is TGTGCCAGCAGCTTCAGCGAGTTGAGAGGCACTGAAGCTTTCTTT.

This clone was seen only once. CDR3 sequence (DNA): TGCAGTGCTAGTACTAGCACAGATACGCAGTATTTT. It yields the protein CSASTSTDTQYF. The chain joins TRBV20-1 to TRBJ2-3; no reliable D call. Per the germline V gene, CDR1 is DFQATT and CDR2 is SNEGSKA (reference sequence). The CDR3 runs to 12 residues. V lost 3 bases and J 0 bases, leaving 4 bases between the germline ends.

The chain couples TRBV28 to TRBJ1-1; D remains unclear. Trimming removed 5 bases from V and 4 bases from J, with 17 bases in between. This CDR3 region has 15 residues. Germline CDR1 is MDHEN and CDR2 is SYDVKM. The CDR3 is CASSPQRVTSTEAFF. The DNA for the CDR3 is TGTGCCAGCAGTCCCCAGAGGGTAACGAGCACTGAAGCTTTCTTT. Using reference TRBV28 and TRBJ1-1 for the parts outside the CDR3, the full variable domain is DVKVTQSSRYLVKRTGEKVFLECVQDMDHENMFWYRQDPGLGLRLIYFSYDVKMKEKGDIPEGYSVSREKKERFSLILESASTNQTSMYLCASSPQRVTSTEAFFGQGTRLTVV.

The rearrangement uses TRBV3-1 (or the pseudogene TRBV3-2) and TRBJ1-4; TRBD1 might be the D (6 bases). The CDR3 runs 14 residues. The germline V gene encodes CDR1 LGHDT and CDR2 YNNKEL (reference sequence). The ends were cut back, 4 bases at V and 5 bases at J, with 11 bases in the middle. For the CDR3, the DNA is TGTGCCAGCAGCCCAGGACAGCGCAATGAAAAACTGTTTTTT. Its translation: CASSPGQRNEKLFF.

This clone was seen just once. The J gene is TRBJ2-2, the V gene TRBV10-2; tentatively, D is TRBD1 (6 bases). Germline CDR1 reads WSHSY; CDR2 reads SAAADI. This CDR3 has 14 residues. V lost 9 bases and J 4 bases, leaving 15 bases between the germline ends. CDR3 coding DNA: TGCGCCAGTGGGACACCTTCGGGCACCGGGGAGCTGTTTTTT. Its protein product is CASGTPSGTGELFF.

This clone showed up just a few times. The rearrangement joins TRBV18 to TRBJ1-1; D call uncertain. The V end was cut by 3 bases, the J end by 6 bases, with 8 bases between. The V gene's germline CDR1 is KGHSH and CDR2 LQKENI. CDR3 length equals 12 residues. The CDR3 reads CASSPSRPEAFF. The CDR3 DNA follows: TGTGCCAGCTCACCGTCGAGGCCTGAAGCTTTCTTT.